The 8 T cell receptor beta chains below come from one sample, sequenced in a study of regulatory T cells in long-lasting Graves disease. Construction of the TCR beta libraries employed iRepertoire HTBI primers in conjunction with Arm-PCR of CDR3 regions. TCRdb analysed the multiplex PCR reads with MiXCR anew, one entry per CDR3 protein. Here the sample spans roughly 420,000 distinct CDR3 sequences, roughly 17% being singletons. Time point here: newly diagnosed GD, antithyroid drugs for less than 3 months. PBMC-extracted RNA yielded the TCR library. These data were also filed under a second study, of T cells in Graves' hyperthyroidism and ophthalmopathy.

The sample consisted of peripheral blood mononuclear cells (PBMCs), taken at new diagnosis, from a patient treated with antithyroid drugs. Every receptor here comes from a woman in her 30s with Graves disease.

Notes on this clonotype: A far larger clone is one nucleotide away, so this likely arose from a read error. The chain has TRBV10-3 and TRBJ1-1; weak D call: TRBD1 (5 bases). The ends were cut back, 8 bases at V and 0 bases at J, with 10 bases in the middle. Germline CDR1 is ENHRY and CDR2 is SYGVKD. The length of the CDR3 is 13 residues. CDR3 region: CAIGRQLNTEAFF. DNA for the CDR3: TGTGCCATCGGTAGACAGCTGAACACTGAAGCTTTCTTT.

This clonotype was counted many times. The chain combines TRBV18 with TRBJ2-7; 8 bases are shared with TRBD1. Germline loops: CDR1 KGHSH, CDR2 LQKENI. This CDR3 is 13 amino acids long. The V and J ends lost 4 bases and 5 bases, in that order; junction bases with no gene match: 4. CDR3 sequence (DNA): TGTGCCAGCTCACGTACAGGGGGTAACGAGCAGTACTTC. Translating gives CASSRTGGNEQYF.

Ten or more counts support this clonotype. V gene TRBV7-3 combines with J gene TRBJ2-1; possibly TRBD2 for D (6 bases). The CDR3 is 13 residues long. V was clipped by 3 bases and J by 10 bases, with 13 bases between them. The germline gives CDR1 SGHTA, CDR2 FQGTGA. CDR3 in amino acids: CASSLGGIGEQFF. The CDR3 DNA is TGTGCCAGCAGCTTGGGCGGGATTGGGGAGCAGTTCTTC.

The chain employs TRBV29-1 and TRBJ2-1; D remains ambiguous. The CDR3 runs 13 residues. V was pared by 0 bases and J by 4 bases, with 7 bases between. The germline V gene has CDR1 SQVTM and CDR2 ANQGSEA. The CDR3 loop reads CSVEDTRYNEQFF. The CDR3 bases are TGCAGCGTTGAAGACACAAGGTACAATGAGCAGTTCTTC.

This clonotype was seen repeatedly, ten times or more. The CDR3 DNA is TGTGCCAGCAGCGTATGGGACAGGGGCATTTCTAGCGAGCAGTACTTC. It specifies CASSVWDRGISSEQYF. V gene TRBV9 combines with J gene TRBJ2-7; TRBD1 aligns across 10 bases. CDR1 is SGDLS, CDR2 YYNGEE, per germline. The CDR3 loop spans 16 amino acids. V was pared by 1 base and J by 6 bases, with 10 bases of the junction left unmatched. The full variable domain, its missing parts supplied by reference TRBV9 and TRBJ2-7, is DSGVTQTPKHLITATGQRVTLRCSPRSGDLSVYWYQQSLDQGLQFLIQYYNGEERAKGNILERFSAQQFPDLHSELNLSSLELGDSALYFCASSVWDRGISSEQYFGPGTRLTVT.

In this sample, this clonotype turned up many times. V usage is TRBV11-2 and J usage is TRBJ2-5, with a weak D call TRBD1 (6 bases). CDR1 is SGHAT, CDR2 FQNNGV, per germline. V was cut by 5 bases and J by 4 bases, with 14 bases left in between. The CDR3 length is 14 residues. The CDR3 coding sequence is TGTGCCAGCAGCACAGACAGGTTGAGAGAGACCCAGTACTTC. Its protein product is CASSTDRLRETQYF.

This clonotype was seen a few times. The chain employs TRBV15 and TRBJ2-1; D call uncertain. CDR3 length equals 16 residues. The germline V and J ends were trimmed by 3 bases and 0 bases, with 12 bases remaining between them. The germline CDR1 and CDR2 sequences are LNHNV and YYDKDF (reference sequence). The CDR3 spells CATSSYDIFSYNEQFF. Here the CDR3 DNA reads TGTGCCACCAGCAGCTACGACATCTTCTCCTACAATGAGCAGTTCTTC. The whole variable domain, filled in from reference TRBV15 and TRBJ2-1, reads DAMVIQNPRYQVTQFGKPVTLSCSQTLNHNVMYWYQQKSSQAPKLLFHYYDKDFNNEADTPDNFQSRRPNTSFCFLDIRSPGLGDTAMYLCATSSYDIFSYNEQFFGPGTRLTVL.

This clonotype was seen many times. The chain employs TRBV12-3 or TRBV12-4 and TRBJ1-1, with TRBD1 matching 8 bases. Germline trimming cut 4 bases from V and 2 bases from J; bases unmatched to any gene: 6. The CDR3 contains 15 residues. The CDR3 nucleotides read TGTGCCAGCAGTTGGGGAGGACAGGGAAACACTGAAGCTTTCTTT. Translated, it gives CASSWGGQGNTEAFF.